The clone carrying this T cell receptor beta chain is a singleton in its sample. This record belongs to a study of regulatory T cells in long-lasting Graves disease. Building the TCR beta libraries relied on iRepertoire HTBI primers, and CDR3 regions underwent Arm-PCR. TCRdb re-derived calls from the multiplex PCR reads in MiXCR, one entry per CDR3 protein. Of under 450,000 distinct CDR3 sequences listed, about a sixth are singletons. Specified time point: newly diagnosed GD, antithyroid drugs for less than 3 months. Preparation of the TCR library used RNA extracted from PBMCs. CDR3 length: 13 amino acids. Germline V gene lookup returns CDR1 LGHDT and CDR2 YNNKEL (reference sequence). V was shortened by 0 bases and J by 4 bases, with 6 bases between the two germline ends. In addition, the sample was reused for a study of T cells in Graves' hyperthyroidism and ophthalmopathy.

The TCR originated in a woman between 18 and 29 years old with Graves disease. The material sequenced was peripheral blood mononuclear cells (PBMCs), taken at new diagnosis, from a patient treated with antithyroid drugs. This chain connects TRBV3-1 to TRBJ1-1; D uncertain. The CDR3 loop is CASSQEGITEAFF. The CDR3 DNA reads TGTGCCAGCAGCCAAGAGGGTATCACTGAAGCTTTCTTT.